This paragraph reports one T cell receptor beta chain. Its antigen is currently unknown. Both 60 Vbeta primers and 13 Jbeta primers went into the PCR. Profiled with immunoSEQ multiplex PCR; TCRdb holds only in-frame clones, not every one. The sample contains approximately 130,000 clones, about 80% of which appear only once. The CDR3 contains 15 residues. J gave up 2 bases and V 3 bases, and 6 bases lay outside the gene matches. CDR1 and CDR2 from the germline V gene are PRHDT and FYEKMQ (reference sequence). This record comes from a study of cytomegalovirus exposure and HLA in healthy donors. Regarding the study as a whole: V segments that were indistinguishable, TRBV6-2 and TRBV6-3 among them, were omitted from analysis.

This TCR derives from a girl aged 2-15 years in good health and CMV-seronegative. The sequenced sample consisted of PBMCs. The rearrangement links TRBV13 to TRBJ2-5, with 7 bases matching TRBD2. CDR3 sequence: CASSFLTSPQETQYF. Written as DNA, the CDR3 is TGTGCCAGCAGCTTTCTGACTAGCCCTCAAGAGACCCAGTACTTC. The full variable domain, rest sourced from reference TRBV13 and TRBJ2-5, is AAGVIQSPRHLIKEKRETATLKCYPIPRHDTVYWYQQGPGQDPQFLISFYEKMQSDKGSIPDRFSAQQFSDYHSELNMSSLELGDSALYFCASSFLTSPQETQYFGPGTRLLVL.